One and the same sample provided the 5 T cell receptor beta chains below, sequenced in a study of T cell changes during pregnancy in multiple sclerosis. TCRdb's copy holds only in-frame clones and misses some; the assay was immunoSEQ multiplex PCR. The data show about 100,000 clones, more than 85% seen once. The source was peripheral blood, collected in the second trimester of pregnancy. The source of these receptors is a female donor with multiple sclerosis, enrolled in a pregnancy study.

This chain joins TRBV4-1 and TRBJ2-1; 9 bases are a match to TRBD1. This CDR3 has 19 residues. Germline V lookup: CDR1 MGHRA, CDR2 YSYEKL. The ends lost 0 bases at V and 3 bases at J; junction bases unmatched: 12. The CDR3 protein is CASSQDLSAGQGDYNEQFF. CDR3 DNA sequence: TGCGCCAGCAGCCAAGATTTATCTGCGGGACAGGGAGACTACAATGAGCAGTTCTTC.

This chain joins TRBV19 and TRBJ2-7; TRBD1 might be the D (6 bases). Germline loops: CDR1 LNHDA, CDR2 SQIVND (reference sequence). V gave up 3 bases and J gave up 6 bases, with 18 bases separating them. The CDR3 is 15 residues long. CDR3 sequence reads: CASSMAQGSLAEQYF. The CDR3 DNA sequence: TGTGCCAGTAGTATGGCACAGGGCTCCCTCGCCGAGCAGTACTTC.

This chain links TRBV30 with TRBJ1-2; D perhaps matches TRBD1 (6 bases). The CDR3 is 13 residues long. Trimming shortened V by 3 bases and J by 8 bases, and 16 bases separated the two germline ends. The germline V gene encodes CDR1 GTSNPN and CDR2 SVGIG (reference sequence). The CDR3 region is CAWRGKGVGGYTF. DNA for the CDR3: TGTGCCTGGAGGGGAAAGGGGGTCGGAGGCTACACCTTC.

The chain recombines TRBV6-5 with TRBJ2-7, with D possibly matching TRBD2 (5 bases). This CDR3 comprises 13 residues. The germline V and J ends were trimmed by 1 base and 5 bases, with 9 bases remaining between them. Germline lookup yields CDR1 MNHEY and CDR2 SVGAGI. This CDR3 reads CASSYLGSHEQYF. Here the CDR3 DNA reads TGTGCCAGCAGTTACTTAGGGAGTCACGAGCAGTACTTC.

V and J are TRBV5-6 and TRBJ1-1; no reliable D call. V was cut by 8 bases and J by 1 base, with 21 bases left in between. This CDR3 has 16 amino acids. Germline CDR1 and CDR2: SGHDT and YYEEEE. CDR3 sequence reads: CASNGGQAGWNTEAFF. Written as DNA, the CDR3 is TGTGCCAGTAACGGTGGCCAGGCAGGCTGGAACACTGAAGCTTTCTTT. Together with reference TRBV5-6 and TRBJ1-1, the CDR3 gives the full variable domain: DAGVTQSPTHLIKTRGQQVTLRCSPKSGHDTVSWYQQALGQGPQFIFQYYEEEERQRGNFPDRFSGHQFPNYSSELNVNALLLGDSALYLCASNGGQAGWNTEAFFGQGTRLTVV.